This T cell receptor (beta chain) was recorded in a study of glioma-infiltrating T cells. Using RNA template, CDR3s of TCR alpha and beta were amplified with iRepertoire arm-PCR. Tissue mRNA or PBMC total RNA, about 85-400 ng, went into one-step reverse transcription and amplification. TCRdb called the multiplex PCR reads again in MiXCR, with one record for every CDR3 protein. The table lists under 200,000 distinct CDR3 sequences, about 40% of them singletons. V shed 3 bases, J shed 8 bases, and the junction held 12 bases outside the gene matches. This CDR3 has 16 amino acids. This TCR was recovered from a human donor with low-grade glioma or glioblastoma, undergoing nonglioma brain surgery, or in good health (not recorded which). The rearrangement links TRBV12-3 or TRBV12-4 to TRBJ2-1; 8 bases line up with TRBD2. Sequencing was done on a sample of glioma tissue, nonneoplastic brain tissue, or PBMCs (not recorded which). CDR3 nucleotides: TGTGCCAGCAGTTTCTACTCGCGGGAGGTCGGTGATGAGCAGTTCTTC. Translated, it gives CASSFYSREVGDEQFF.